This record looks at one T cell receptor beta chain sequence and its context. Its cognate antigen is unknown. This sample stems from a study of CD8 T cells in Susac syndrome. Study-level findings and limits: It was acknowledged in the study that the number of individuals who were included in its TCR sequencing and HLA analysis was relatively small.

Reverse transcription of about 0.5 to 1 ug RNA was carried out with random hexamers. Multiplex immunoSEQ PCR targeted 54 Vbeta and 13 Jbeta TCR beta segments. TCRdb re-called the immunoSEQ multiplex PCR reads through MiXCR, storing one row per CDR3 protein. Among 180,000 or so distinct CDR3 sequences listed, 90% to 95% were seen once. With 4 bases clipped from V and 2 bases from J, the junction kept 6 bases outside the gene matches. The CDR3 runs 14 residues. In germline, CDR1 is GTSNPN, CDR2 SVGIG (reference sequence). The study used treatment-naive patients who had stable or active relapsing-remitting disease as multiple sclerosis controls. FACS enriched CD8+ TEMRA cells, while bulk CD8+ and CD4+ were negatively isolated.

The chain carries TRBV30 and TRBJ2-3; 7 nucleotides agree with TRBD1. The origin of this receptor is a human donor with multiple sclerosis. The sequenced material came from CD4+ T cells from PBMCs. The CDR3 reads CAWIPGQNTDTQYF. The DNA of the CDR3 is TGTGCCTGGATACCGGGACAGAACACAGATACGCAGTATTTT.